This T cell receptor beta chain was captured by sequencing in a study of T-cell memory formation after mild COVID-19. Study results and limitations: Some clones that responded were present in memory (sampled pre-infection), which suggests cross-reactive memory joined.

cDNA libraries for TCR alpha and TCR beta, carrying sample barcodes and UMIs, came from 5'RACE with constant-segment primers. TCRdb re-derived calls from the 5' RACE reads in MiXCR, one entry per CDR3 protein. This sample has about 400,000 distinct CDR3 sequences, with about 22% found just once. J was trimmed by 1 base and V by 6 bases; bases with no gene match: 3. Germline CDR1 reads LGHDT; CDR2 reads YNNKEL (reference sequence). This CDR3 is built from 14 residues. Turning to this clonotype: The antigen is not known.

The sequence was obtained from an adult woman who had mild COVID-19 (a few samples of this study predate the infection). Cell type and time point are not known. Sequencing was carried out using PBMCs or a T cell subset sorted from them (not recorded which). The chain has TRBV3-1 and TRBJ1-1; 9 nucleotides agree with TRBD1. The CDR3 loop reads CASRTGGENTEAFF. The CDR3 DNA reads as TGTGCCAGCAGGACAGGGGGAGAGAACACTGAAGCTTTCTTT.